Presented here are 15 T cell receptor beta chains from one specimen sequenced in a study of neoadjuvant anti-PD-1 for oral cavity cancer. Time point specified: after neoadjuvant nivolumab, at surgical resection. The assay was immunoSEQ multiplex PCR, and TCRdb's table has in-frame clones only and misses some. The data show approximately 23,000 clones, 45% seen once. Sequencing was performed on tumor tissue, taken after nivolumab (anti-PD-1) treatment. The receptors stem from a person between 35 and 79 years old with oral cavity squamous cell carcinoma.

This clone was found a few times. The chain's CDR3 is CASSSIQGYNQPQHF. CDR3 DNA: TGTGCCAGCAGTTCAATACAGGGATACAATCAGCCCCAGCATTTT. V gene TRBV28 combines with J gene TRBJ1-5, with D tentatively TRBD1 (6 bases). The germline gives CDR1 MDHEN, CDR2 SYDVKM. The length of the CDR3 is 15 residues. The V and J ends lost 4 bases and 3 bases respectively, with 13 bases between them.

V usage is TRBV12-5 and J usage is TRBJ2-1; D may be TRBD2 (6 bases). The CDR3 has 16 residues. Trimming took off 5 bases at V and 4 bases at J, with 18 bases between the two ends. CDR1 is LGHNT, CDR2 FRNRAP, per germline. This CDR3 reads CASGPPGGENYNEQFF. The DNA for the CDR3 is TGTGCTAGTGGTCCCCCAGGCGGGGAGAATTACAATGAGCAGTTCTTC.

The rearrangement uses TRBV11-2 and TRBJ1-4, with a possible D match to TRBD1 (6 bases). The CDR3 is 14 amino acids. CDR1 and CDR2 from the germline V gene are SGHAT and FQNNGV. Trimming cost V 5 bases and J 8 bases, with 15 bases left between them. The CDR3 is CASSPTGIFEKLFF. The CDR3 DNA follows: TGTGCCAGCAGCCCAACAGGGATTTTCGAAAAACTGTTTTTT.

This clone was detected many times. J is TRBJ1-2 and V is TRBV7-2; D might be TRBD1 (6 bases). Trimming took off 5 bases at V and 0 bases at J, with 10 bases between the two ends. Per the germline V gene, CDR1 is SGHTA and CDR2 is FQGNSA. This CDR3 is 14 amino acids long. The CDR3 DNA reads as TGTGCCAGCAGCCGACAGGCCACTAACTATGGCTACACCTTC. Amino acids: CASSRQATNYGYTF. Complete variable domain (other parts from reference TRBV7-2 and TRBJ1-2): GAGVSQSPSNKVTEKGKDVELRCDPISGHTALYWYRQSLGQGLEFLIYFQGNSAPDKSGLPSDRFSAERTGGSVSTLTIQRTQQEDSAVYLCASSRQATNYGYTFGSGTRLTVV.

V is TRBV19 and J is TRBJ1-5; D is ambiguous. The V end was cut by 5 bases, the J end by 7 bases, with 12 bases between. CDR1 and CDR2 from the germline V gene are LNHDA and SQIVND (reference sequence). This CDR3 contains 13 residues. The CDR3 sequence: CASSQTSGQPQHF. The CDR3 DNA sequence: TGTGCCAGTAGTCAAACAAGCGGACAGCCCCAGCATTTT.

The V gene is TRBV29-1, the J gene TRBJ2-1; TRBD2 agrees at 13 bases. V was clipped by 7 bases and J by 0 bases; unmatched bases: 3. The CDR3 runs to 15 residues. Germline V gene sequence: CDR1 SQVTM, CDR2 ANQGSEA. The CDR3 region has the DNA TGCAGCGGAGGGACTAGCGGGACCTCCTACAATGAGCAGTTCTTC. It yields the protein CSGGTSGTSYNEQFF.

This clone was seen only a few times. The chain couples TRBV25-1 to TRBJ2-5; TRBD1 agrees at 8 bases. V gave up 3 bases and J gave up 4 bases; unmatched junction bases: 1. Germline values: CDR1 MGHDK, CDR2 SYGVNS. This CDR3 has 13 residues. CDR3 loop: CASSDRGRETQYF. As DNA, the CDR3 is TGTGCCAGCAGTGACAGGGGGCGAGAGACCCAGTACTTC.

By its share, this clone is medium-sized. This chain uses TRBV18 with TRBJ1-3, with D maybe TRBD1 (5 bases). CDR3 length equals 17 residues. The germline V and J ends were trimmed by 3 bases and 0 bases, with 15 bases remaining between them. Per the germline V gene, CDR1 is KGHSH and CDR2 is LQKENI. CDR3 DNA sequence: TGTGCCAGCTCACCCTTCGACAGCCCCAGCTCTGGAAACACCATATATTTT. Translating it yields CASSPFDSPSSGNTIYF.

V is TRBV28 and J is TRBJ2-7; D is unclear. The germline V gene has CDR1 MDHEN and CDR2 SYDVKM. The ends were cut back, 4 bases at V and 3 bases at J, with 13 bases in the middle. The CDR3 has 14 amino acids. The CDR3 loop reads CASSSPGRHYEQYF. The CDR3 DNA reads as TGTGCCAGCAGTTCCCCCGGCAGGCACTACGAGCAGTACTTC.

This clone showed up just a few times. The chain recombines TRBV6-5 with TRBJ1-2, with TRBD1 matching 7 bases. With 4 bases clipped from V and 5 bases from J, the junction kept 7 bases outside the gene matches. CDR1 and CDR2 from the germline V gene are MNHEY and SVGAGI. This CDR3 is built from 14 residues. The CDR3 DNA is TGTGCCAGCAGTTCGACAGGGTTGGTTTATGGCTACACCTTC. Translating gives CASSSTGLVYGYTF.

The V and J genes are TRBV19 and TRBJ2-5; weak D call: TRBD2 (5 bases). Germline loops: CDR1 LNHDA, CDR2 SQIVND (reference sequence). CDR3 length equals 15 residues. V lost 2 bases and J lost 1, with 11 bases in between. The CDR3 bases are TGTGCCAGTAGTATATCAGGAGGCTTCCAAGAGACCCAGTACTTC. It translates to CASSISGGFQETQYF.

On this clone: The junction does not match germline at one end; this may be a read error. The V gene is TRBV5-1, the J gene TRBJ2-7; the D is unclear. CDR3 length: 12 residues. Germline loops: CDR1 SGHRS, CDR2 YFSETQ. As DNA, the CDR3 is TGCGCCAGCAGCTTGGAACACGGTCCCTCGCACTTC. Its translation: CASSLEHGPSHF.

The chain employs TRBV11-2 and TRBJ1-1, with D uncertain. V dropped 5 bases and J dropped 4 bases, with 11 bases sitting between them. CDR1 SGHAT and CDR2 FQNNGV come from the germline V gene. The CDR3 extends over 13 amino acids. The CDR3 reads CASSKERVTEAFF. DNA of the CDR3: TGTGCCAGCAGCAAGGAGAGAGTCACTGAAGCTTTCTTT.

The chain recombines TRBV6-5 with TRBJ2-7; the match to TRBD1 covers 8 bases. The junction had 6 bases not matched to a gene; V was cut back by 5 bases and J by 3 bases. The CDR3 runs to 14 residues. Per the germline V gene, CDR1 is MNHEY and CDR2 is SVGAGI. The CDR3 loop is CASSRQGTDYEQYF. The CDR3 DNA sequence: TGTGCCAGCAGTAGACAGGGGACCGACTACGAGCAGTACTTC.

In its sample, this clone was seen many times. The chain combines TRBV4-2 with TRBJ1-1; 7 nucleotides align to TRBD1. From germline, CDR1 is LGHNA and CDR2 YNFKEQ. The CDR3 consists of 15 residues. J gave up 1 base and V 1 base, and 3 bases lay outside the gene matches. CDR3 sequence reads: CASSQADRANTEAFF. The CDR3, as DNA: TGTGCCAGCAGCCAAGCCGACAGGGCGAACACTGAAGCTTTCTTT.